A single sample gave rise to the 22 T cell receptor beta chains below, sequenced in a study of long-term antiretroviral therapy in people with HIV. Runs used v3.0 of the immunoSEQ assay and were done at survey level. Profiled with immunoSEQ multiplex PCR; TCRdb holds only in-frame clones, not every one. The table records over 20,000 clones, more than 75% of them present only once. Specimen: unsorted PBMCs, collected approximately 2.5 years after starting antiretroviral therapy. The receptors originated from a woman aged 50 to 60 with HIV.

CDR3 sequence reads: CSVGAQGTNEKLFF. The DNA of the CDR3 is TGCAGCGTGGGGGCACAGGGGACTAATGAAAAACTGTTTTTT. J is TRBJ1-4 and V is TRBV29-1; the match to TRBD1 covers 7 bases. V was clipped by 6 bases and J by 2 bases; unmatched bases: 6. The V gene's germline CDR1 is SQVTM and CDR2 ANQGSEA. The CDR3 totals 14 residues.

This clone was picked up a small number of times. This chain connects TRBV10-3 to TRBJ2-7; 11 nucleotides line up with TRBD2. CDR3 size: 16 residues. V shed 3 bases, J shed 1 base, and the junction held 5 bases outside the gene matches. Per the germline V gene, CDR1 is ENHRY and CDR2 is SYGVKD. CDR3: CAISDPTSGASYEQYF. The CDR3 DNA follows: TGTGCCATCAGTGACCCGACTAGCGGGGCTTCCTACGAGCAGTACTTC.

The chain joins TRBV19 to TRBJ2-5, with 10 bases that match TRBD1. V shed 7 bases, J shed 5 bases, and the junction held 10 bases outside the gene matches. CDR3 length: 15 amino acids. Germline values: CDR1 LNHDA, CDR2 SQIVND (reference sequence). The CDR3 is CASNDRGQGSETQYF. CDR3 sequence (DNA): TGTGCCAGTAACGACAGGGGGCAAGGTTCGGAGACCCAGTACTTC.

The chain joins TRBV18 to TRBJ2-7; weak D call: TRBD2 (6 bases). This CDR3 comprises 12 residues. Trimming cost V 2 bases and J 4 bases, with 6 bases left between them. Germline lookup yields CDR1 KGHSH and CDR2 LQKENI. The CDR3 loop reads CASSPAGYEQYF. DNA for the CDR3: TGTGCCAGCTCACCAGCGGGGTACGAGCAGTACTTC.

The sample holds one count of this clone. This chain links TRBV27 with TRBJ1-5; D possibly corresponds to TRBD1 (6 bases). Trimming removed 4 bases at V and 5 bases at J, with 15 bases between. Germline V gene sequence: CDR1 MNHEY, CDR2 SMNVEV (reference sequence). CDR3 length: 15 amino acids. The CDR3 loop is CASSSTGSPYQPQHF. The CDR3, as DNA: TGTGCCAGCAGTTCAACAGGGTCCCCCTATCAGCCCCAGCATTTT.

This rearrangement joins TRBV6-5 to TRBJ2-7, with TRBD1 matching 7 bases. V lost 2 bases to trimming and J lost 2 bases; unmatched junction nucleotides: 6. The CDR3 runs 15 residues. Germline CDR1 is MNHEY and CDR2 is SVGAGI. CDR3 protein: CASSYVRGQAYEQYF. The CDR3 nucleotides read TGTGCCAGCAGTTACGTGAGGGGGCAAGCCTACGAGCAGTACTTC.

The chain uses TRBV30 and TRBJ2-1; D remains ambiguous. This CDR3 is 13 amino acids long. Germline V CDR1 and CDR2: GTSNPN, SVGIG (reference sequence). V gave up 5 bases and J gave up 2 bases, with 10 bases separating them. This CDR3 is CAWSRPAYNEQFF. The DNA of the CDR3 is TGTGCCTGGTCCCGGCCCGCCTACAATGAGCAGTTCTTC. Full variable domain (rest looked up from reference TRBV30 and TRBJ2-1): SQTIHQWPATLVQPVGSPLSLECTVEGTSNPNLYWYRQAAGRGLQLLFYSVGIGQISSEVPQNLSASRPQDRQFILSSKKLLLSDSGFYLCAWSRPAYNEQFFGPGTRLTVL.

This clone was found once. The CDR3 DNA reads TGTGCCAGCAGCTTGAATTCTAGGACAGAAGCTTTCTTT. Protein sequence: CASSLNSRTEAFF. V gene TRBV7-2 combines with J gene TRBJ1-1; possibly TRBD1 for D (5 bases). With 3 bases removed from V and 8 bases from J, the gap between germline ends came to 13 bases. The germline gives CDR1 SGHTA, CDR2 FQGNSA. This CDR3 contains 13 residues.

This clone was seen once. This chain joins TRBV29-1 and TRBJ2-7; no reliable D call. V was pared by 4 bases and J by 3 bases, with 7 bases between. This CDR3 spans 11 amino acids. Germline CDR1 reads SQVTM; CDR2 reads ANQGSEA. The CDR3 loop is CSVVLGYEQYF. The CDR3 DNA reads as TGCAGCGTTGTTTTAGGCTACGAGCAGTACTTC.

In this sample, this clone turned up once. The rearrangement links TRBV6-5 to TRBJ2-3, with D unclear. Trimming cost V 6 bases and J 6 bases, with 19 bases left between them. Germline assignment: CDR1 MNHEY and CDR2 SVGAGI. This CDR3 region has 15 residues. DNA for the CDR3: TGTGCCAGCAGCCCAGCCACGCCAGGCCAGGATACGCAGTATTTT. Its protein is CASSPATPGQDTQYF.

The chain combines TRBV5-5 with TRBJ2-3; D might be TRBD1 (6 bases). Germline assignment: CDR1 SGHKS and CDR2 YYEKEE (reference sequence). This CDR3 contains 16 residues. Trimming pared 1 base from V and 1 base from J, leaving 13 bases between. The CDR3 region has the DNA TGTGCCAGCAGCTTGAACCCAGGGGCGGGCACAGATACGCAGTATTTT. The encoded protein is CASSLNPGAGTDTQYF.

This chain connects TRBV5-6 to TRBJ2-2, with D tentatively TRBD1 or TRBD2 (5 bases each). The germline CDR1 and CDR2 sequences are SGHDT and YYEEEE. This CDR3 has 16 amino acids. V lost 3 bases to trimming and J lost 4 bases, with 16 bases between them. CDR3 DNA sequence: TGTGCCAGCAGCTCCCCCCAGAGGGGAACCACCGGGGAGCTGTTTTTT. Translating gives CASSSPQRGTTGELFF.

In its sample, this clone was seen once. This rearrangement joins TRBV6-1 to TRBJ1-1; D might be TRBD1 (5 bases). This CDR3 comprises 16 residues. With 1 base removed from V and 0 bases from J, the gap between germline ends came to 12 bases. Germline CDR1 reads MNHNS; CDR2 reads SASEGT. The CDR3: CASSEVGGRMNTEAFF. In DNA, the CDR3 is TGTGCCAGCAGTGAAGTCGGGGGTCGTATGAACACTGAAGCTTTCTTT.

V and J are TRBV4-1 and TRBJ2-1, with 10 bases lining up with TRBD1. The CDR3 covers 17 residues. The trim removed 2 bases at V and 5 bases at J, leaving 9 bases unmatched. Germline V gene data show CDR1 as MGHRA and CDR2 as YSYEKL. The CDR3 sequence is CASSQPRGTGADNEQFF. The CDR3 nucleotides read TGCGCCAGCAGCCAACCTCGCGGGACAGGGGCGGACAATGAGCAGTTCTTC.

The rearrangement uses TRBV7-9 and TRBJ2-7; either TRBD1 or TRBD2 may fit D (5 bases each). The CDR3 sequence is 15 residues long. Germline CDR1 and CDR2: SEHNR and FQNEAQ (reference sequence). The V end was cut by 6 bases, the J end by 3 bases, with 18 bases between. CDR3 in amino acids: CASSKPGTLFYEQYF. DNA of the CDR3: TGTGCCAGCAGTAAGCCCGGGACCCTGTTCTACGAGCAGTACTTC.

V is TRBV5-1 and J is TRBJ2-3, with 12 bases lining up with TRBD2. The germline V gene encodes CDR1 SGHRS and CDR2 YFSETQ. The CDR3 extends over 14 amino acids. The ends lost 4 bases at V and 10 bases at J; junction bases unmatched: 7. The CDR3 protein is CASSNGTSGSAQYF. In nucleotides, the CDR3 is TGCGCCAGCAGCAACGGGACTAGCGGGTCGGCGCAGTATTTT.

V gene TRBV5-5 combines with J gene TRBJ2-5, with 9 bases that match TRBD2. Germline-derived CDR1 and CDR2 are SGHKS and YYEKEE (reference sequence). V was clipped by 1 base and J by 1 base; unmatched bases: 5. The CDR3 has 16 residues. In nucleotides, the CDR3 is TGTGCCAGCAGCTTGCCGACTAGCGGAACCCAAGAGACCCAGTACTTC. This gives the protein CASSLPTSGTQETQYF.

The chain is built from TRBV20-1 and TRBJ2-3; D is ambiguous. Trimming left V 7 bases short and J 0 bases short, with 5 bases between. This CDR3 spans 11 amino acids. Germline CDR1 and CDR2: DFQATT and SNEGSKA (reference sequence). The CDR3 nucleotides read TGCAGTGTCCCTAGCACAGATACGCAGTATTTT. Encoded protein: CSVPSTDTQYF.

The rearrangement links TRBV28 to TRBJ2-1; D is ambiguous. Germline V gene data show CDR1 as MDHEN and CDR2 as SYDVKM. The V and J ends lost 2 bases and 4 bases respectively, with 6 bases between them. The CDR3 is made up of 13 amino acids. This chain's CDR3 is CASSLTQYNEQFF. The CDR3 coding sequence is TGTGCCAGCAGTTTAACGCAATACAATGAGCAGTTCTTC.

The chain recombines TRBV19 with TRBJ1-5, with a weak D call TRBD1 (6 bases). The CDR3 loop spans 14 amino acids. Germline V gene lookup returns CDR1 LNHDA and CDR2 SQIVND (reference sequence). The V end lost 4 bases, the J end lost 7 bases, and 14 bases lay between the germline ends. The CDR3 DNA reads as TGTGCCAGTAGTACAACAGACAGGAGCCAGCCCCAGCATTTT. As protein: CASSTTDRSQPQHF.

The rearrangement links TRBV15 to TRBJ1-1; 7 positions match TRBD1. Germline CDR1 LNHNV, CDR2 YYDKDF (reference sequence). The CDR3 sequence is 15 residues long. The trim removed 0 bases at V and 0 bases at J, leaving 1 base unmatched. The CDR3 DNA reads TGTGCCACCAGCAGAGATAGGGGGCTGAACACTGAAGCTTTCTTT. It specifies CATSRDRGLNTEAFF.

V gene TRBV18 combines with J gene TRBJ2-3; D may be TRBD1 or TRBD2 (8 bases each). The CDR3 is 16 amino acids. Germline assignment: CDR1 KGHSH and CDR2 LQKENI. With 6 bases removed from V and 4 bases from J, the gap between germline ends came to 20 bases. The CDR3 spells CASSQGAAGASDTQYF. In DNA form, the CDR3 reads TGTGCCAGCTCCCAGGGGGCAGCGGGAGCATCAGATACGCAGTATTTT.